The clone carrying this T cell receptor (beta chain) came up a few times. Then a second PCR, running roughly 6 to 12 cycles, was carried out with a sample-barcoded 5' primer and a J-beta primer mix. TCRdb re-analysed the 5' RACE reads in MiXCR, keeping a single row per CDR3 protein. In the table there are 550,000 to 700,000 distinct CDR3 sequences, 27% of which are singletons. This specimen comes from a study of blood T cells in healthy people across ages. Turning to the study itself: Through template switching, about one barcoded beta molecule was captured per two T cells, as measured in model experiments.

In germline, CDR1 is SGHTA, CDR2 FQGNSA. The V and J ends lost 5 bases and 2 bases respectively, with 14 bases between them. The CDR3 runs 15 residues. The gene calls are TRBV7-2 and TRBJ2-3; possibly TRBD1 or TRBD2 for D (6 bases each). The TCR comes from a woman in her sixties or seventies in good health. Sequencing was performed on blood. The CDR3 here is CASSQRGAATDTQYF. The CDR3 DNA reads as TGTGCCAGCAGCCAAAGGGGGGCGGCCACAGATACGCAGTATTTT.